This T cell receptor (beta chain) originates from a study of T cell clonality in common variable immunodeficiency. CDR3 size: 15 residues. CDR1 LGHNA and CDR2 YNFKEQ come from the germline V gene. J gave up 6 bases and V 2 bases, and 8 bases lay outside the gene matches. Sequencing used immunoSEQ multiplex PCR; TCRdb keeps in-frame clones, though not all of them. Altogether some 45,000 clones were found in the sample, and no singletons occur. Study results and caveats: T cell subpopulation sequencing would be needed to explain CVID clonality. TCRbeta clonality was increased in CVID versus healthy controls. Links between repertoire features and CVID complications were heterogeneity-limited.

Notes on this clone: Its specificity is unknown. The observed sequence ends 3 residues before the CDR3 terminus, with the missing tail filled in from the germline J gene.

This clonotype was obtained from a person between 18 and 70 years old in good health. The sequencing input was peripheral blood mononuclear cells. The chain joins TRBV4-2 to TRBJ2-5; 8 bases are shared with TRBD2. The CDR3 bases that were read are TGTGCCAGCAGCCAAAACGGGGGGGCCCCAAAGACC. It is translated as CASSQNGGAPKT. The CDR3 in its entirety is CASSQNGGAPKTQYF.